A single sample gave rise to the 16 T cell receptor beta chains below, sequenced in a study of blood T cell repertoires in COVID-19. Repertoires were generated with immunoSEQ multiplex PCR, while TCRdb's copy carries only in-frame clones and drops some. The top ten clones hold 4.5% to 5% of a sample with 150,000 to 200,000 clones, 80% to 95% of them seen once. The sample comprised peripheral blood. The receptors here all came from a man aged 25 to 45 with COVID-19, enrolled during active disease.

This chain joins TRBV28 and TRBJ1-4; 8 bases match TRBD1. Germline V lookup: CDR1 MDHEN, CDR2 SYDVKM. V dropped 4 bases and J dropped 3; count of bases not matched to a gene: 4. The CDR3 has 15 amino acids. This CDR3 reads CASSSIQGANEKLFF. The CDR3 DNA is TGTGCCAGCAGTTCAATACAGGGGGCTAATGAAAAACTGTTTTTT.

This clone was recorded once. The chain couples TRBV2 to TRBJ2-1; D ambiguous. This CDR3 spans 13 amino acids. V was pared by 3 bases and J by 5 bases, with 8 bases between. Germline CDR1 and CDR2: SNHLY and FYNNEI. This chain's CDR3 is CASSERINNEQFF. In DNA, the CDR3 is TGTGCCAGCAGTGAGAGGATAAACAATGAGCAGTTCTTC.

This chain joins TRBV6-6 and TRBJ1-2; 10 bases fit TRBD1. From germline, CDR1 is MNHNY and CDR2 SVGAGI (reference sequence). The CDR3 loop spans 16 amino acids. Trimming at V came to 2 bases and at J to 1 base, leaving 4 bases not matched to a gene. Here the CDR3 reads CASSYRQGAFNYGYTF. For the CDR3, the DNA is TGTGCCAGCAGTTACAGACAGGGGGCGTTTAACTATGGCTACACCTTC.

The rearrangement joins TRBV30 to TRBJ2-3, with 8 bases matching TRBD1. The V gene end was trimmed by 2 bases and the J gene end by 1 base; junction bases not matched to a gene: 5. This CDR3 comprises 15 residues. Germline CDR1 is GTSNPN and CDR2 is SVGIG (reference sequence). The CDR3 protein is CAWSPGTGGTDTQYF. The DNA of the CDR3 is TGTGCCTGGAGTCCCGGGACAGGAGGCACAGATACGCAGTATTTT.

The chain uses TRBV28 and TRBJ2-7; no definite D call. There are 13 residues in the CDR3. The V gene's germline CDR1 is MDHEN and CDR2 SYDVKM. The V end was cut by 6 bases, the J end by 7 bases, with 16 bases between. The CDR3 loop is CASSPFLTEEQYF. The CDR3 nucleotides are TGTGCCAGCAGCCCATTCCTGACGGAGGAGCAGTACTTC. The whole variable domain, remainder taken from reference TRBV28 and TRBJ2-7, is DVKVTQSSRYLVKRTGEKVFLECVQDMDHENMFWYRQDPGLGLRLIYFSYDVKMKEKGDIPEGYSVSREKKERFSLILESASTNQTSMYLCASSPFLTEEQYFGPGTRLTVT.

The chain recombines TRBV5-6 with TRBJ2-3, with 11 nucleotides matching TRBD2. Germline V lookup: CDR1 SGHDT, CDR2 YYEEEE. The V gene end was trimmed by 3 bases and the J gene end by 3 bases; junction bases not matched to a gene: 3. The CDR3 spans 15 residues. The CDR3 nucleotides are TGTGCCAGCAGCTCACTAGCGGGGGATACAGATACGCAGTATTTT. Translated: CASSSLAGDTDTQYF.

The chain carries TRBV7-2 and TRBJ1-5, with TRBD1 identical over 8 bases. The junction had 3 bases not matched to a gene; V was cut back by 5 bases and J by 0 bases. This CDR3 region has 15 residues. Looked up from germline, CDR1 is SGHTA and CDR2 is FQGNSA. For the CDR3, the DNA is TGTGCCAGCAGCCAAGGACAGGGTAGCAATCAGCCCCAGCATTTT. Its protein product is CASSQGQGSNQPQHF.

V is TRBV27 and J is TRBJ1-2; a weak D match, TRBD1 (5 bases). This CDR3 contains 14 residues. Germline V lookup: CDR1 MNHEY, CDR2 SMNVEV (reference sequence). The germline V and J ends were trimmed by 2 bases and 7 bases, with 14 bases remaining between them. The CDR3 region has the DNA TGTGCCAGCAGTTTAGGCGGACATAATGTTGGCTACACCTTC. Its translation is CASSLGGHNVGYTF.

The chain uses TRBV18 and TRBJ2-7, with a weak D call TRBD2 (5 bases). The ends were cut back, 5 bases at V and 4 bases at J, with 9 bases in the middle. This CDR3 region has 12 residues. Germline CDR1 is KGHSH and CDR2 is LQKENI. CDR3 nucleotide sequence: TGTGCCAGCTCAGCCGGGAATTACGAGCAGTACTTC. It specifies CASSAGNYEQYF.

The chain couples TRBV30 to TRBJ2-7, with D possibly being TRBD1 (5 bases). CDR1 is GTSNPN, CDR2 SVGIG, per germline (reference sequence). With 2 bases removed from V and 3 bases from J, the gap between germline ends came to 8 bases. The CDR3 covers 12 residues. Here the CDR3 reads CAWSRQLYEQYF. For the CDR3, the DNA is TGTGCCTGGAGTCGACAGCTCTACGAGCAGTACTTC.

The chain recombines TRBV7-2 with TRBJ2-6, with TRBD2 matching over 8 bases. Germline CDR1 reads SGHTA; CDR2 reads FQGNSA. This CDR3 contains 19 residues. Losses at the gene ends were 3 bases for V and 0 bases for J; bases not matched to a gene: 10. The CDR3, as DNA: TGTGCCAGCAGCTTTTTCTTAGCGGGGACTCACTCTGGGGCCAACGTCCTGACTTTC. This sequence encodes CASSFFLAGTHSGANVLTF.

The rearrangement joins TRBV14 to TRBJ2-7, with D perhaps matching TRBD1 (6 bases). Trimming pared 0 bases from V and 7 bases from J, leaving 10 bases between. In germline, CDR1 is SGHDN, CDR2 FVKESK. This CDR3 is 13 amino acids long. CDR3 region: CASSQEGAAEQYF. In DNA form, the CDR3 reads TGTGCCAGCAGCCAAGAGGGGGCTGCGGAGCAGTACTTC. The full variable domain, completed using reference TRBV14 and TRBJ2-7, is EAGVTQFPSHSVIEKGQTVTLRCDPISGHDNLYWYRRVMGKEIKFLLHFVKESKQDESGMPNNRFLAERTGGTYSTLKVQPAELEDSGVYFCASSQEGAAEQYFGPGTRLTVT.

The CDR3 nucleotides are TGTGCCAGTAGCTTAGAACAGTACTCCTACGAGCAGTACTTC. Translated, it gives CASSLEQYSYEQYF. The rearrangement links TRBV19 to TRBJ2-7; D remains ambiguous. The CDR3 is 14 amino acids. Trimming left V 6 bases short and J 0 bases short, with 12 bases between. Looked up from germline, CDR1 is LNHDA and CDR2 is SQIVND (reference sequence).

The chain is built from TRBV5-6 and TRBJ2-7, with D unresolved. Trimming cost V 4 bases and J 3 bases, with 11 bases left between them. The CDR3 loop spans 13 amino acids. From germline, CDR1 is SGHDT and CDR2 YYEEEE. CDR3 amino acids: CASSTGLRYEQYF. In nucleotides, the CDR3 is TGTGCCAGCAGCACCGGTCTACGCTACGAGCAGTACTTC.

V usage is TRBV9 and J usage is TRBJ2-7; the D is unclear. The CDR3 runs 12 residues. Germline CDR1 and CDR2: SGDLS and YYNGEE. The V gene lost 4 bases and the J gene lost 0 bases, with 5 bases spanning the gap. The CDR3 is CASSSSSYEQYF. The CDR3 DNA is TGTGCCAGCAGCTCCAGCTCCTACGAGCAGTACTTC. Variable domain in full (rest from reference TRBV9 and TRBJ2-7): DSGVTQTPKHLITATGQRVTLRCSPRSGDLSVYWYQQSLDQGLQFLIQYYNGEERAKGNILERFSAQQFPDLHSELNLSSLELGDSALYFCASSSSSYEQYFGPGTRLTVT.

The rearrangement links TRBV28 to TRBJ1-1, with D uncertain. V was shortened by 11 bases and J by 0 bases, with 10 bases between the two germline ends. The germline CDR1 and CDR2 sequences are MDHEN and SYDVKM. The CDR3 sequence is 12 residues long. The CDR3 loop is CAAVKVNTEAFF. In nucleotides, the CDR3 is TGTGCCGCGGTGAAAGTGAACACTGAAGCTTTCTTT.